This T cell receptor beta chain originates from a study of T cell responses to AZD1222 COVID-19 vaccine. This clone was found once. Data came from immunoSEQ multiplex PCR; TCRdb stores just in-frame clones and leaves some out. This table holds tens of thousands of clones, around 90% found once. Germline CDR1 reads SGHTA; CDR2 reads FQGTGA. This CDR3 is 12 amino acids long. V lost 5 bases, J lost 8 bases, and 10 bases lay in between. V and J are TRBV7-3 and TRBJ2-1; no clear D. This TCR derives from an adult who received the AZD1222 COVID-19 vaccine. The input for sequencing was peripheral blood, taken 28 days after the second AZD1222 dose. In DNA, the CDR3 is TGTGCCAGCAGCGTTAGTAGACATGAGCAGTTCTTC. This encodes CASSVSRHEQFF.